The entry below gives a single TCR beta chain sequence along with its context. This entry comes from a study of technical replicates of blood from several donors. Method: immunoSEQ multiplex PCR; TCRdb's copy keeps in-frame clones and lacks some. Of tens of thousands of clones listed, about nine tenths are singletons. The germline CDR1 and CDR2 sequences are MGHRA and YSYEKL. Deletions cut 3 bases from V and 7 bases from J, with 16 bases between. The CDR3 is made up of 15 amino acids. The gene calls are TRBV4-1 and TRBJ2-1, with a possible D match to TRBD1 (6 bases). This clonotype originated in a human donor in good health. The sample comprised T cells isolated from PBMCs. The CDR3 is CASSHSSSQGNEQFF. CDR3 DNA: TGCGCCAGCAGCCACTCCTCCTCACAGGGTAATGAGCAGTTCTTC.